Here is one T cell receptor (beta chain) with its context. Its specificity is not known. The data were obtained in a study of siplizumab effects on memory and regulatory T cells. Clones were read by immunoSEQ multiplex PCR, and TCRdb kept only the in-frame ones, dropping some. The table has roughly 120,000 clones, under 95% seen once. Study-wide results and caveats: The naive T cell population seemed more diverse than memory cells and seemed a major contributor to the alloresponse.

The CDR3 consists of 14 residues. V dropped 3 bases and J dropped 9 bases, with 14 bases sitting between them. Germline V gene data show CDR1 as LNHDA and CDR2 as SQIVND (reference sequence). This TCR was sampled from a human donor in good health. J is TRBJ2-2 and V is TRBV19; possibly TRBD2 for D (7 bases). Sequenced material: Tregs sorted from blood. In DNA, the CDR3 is TGTGCCAGTAGTATGGAGGGGGGGTTTTGGGAGCTGTTTTTT. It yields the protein CASSMEGGFWELFF.